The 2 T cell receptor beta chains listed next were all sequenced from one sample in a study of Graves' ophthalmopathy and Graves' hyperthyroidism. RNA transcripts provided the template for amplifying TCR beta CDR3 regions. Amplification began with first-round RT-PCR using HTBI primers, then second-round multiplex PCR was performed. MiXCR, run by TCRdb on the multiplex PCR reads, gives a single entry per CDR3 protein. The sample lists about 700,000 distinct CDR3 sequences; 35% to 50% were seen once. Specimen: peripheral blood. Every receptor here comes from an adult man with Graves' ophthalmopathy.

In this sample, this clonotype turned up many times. CDR3 DNA: TGTGCCAGCAGCTCCCAGGGGCCGCATCTCGCTGGGGCCAACGTCCTGACTTTC. Translated: CASSSQGPHLAGANVLTF. The genes are TRBV11-3 and TRBJ2-6; perhaps TRBD1 as D (6 bases). V was cut by 4 bases and J by 2 bases, with 18 bases left in between. Looked up from germline, CDR1 is SGHNT and CDR2 is YENEEA. This CDR3 spans 18 amino acids.

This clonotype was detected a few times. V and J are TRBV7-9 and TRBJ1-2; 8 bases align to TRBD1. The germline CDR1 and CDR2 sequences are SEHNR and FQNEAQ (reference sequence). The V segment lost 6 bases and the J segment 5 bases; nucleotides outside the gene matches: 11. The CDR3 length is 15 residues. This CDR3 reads CASSSDREQGYGYTF. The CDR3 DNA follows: TGTGCCAGCAGTTCGGACAGGGAGCAGGGGTATGGCTACACCTTC.